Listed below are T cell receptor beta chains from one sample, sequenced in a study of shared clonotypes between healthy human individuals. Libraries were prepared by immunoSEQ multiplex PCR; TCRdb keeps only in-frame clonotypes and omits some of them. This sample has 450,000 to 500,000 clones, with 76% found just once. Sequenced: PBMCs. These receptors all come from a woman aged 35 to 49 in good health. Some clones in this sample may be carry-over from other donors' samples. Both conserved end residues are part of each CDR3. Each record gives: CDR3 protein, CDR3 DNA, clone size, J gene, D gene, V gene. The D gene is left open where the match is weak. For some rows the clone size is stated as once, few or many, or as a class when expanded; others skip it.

CASSQEGAGSDYGYTF	TGTGCCAGCAGCCAAGAAGGCGCAGGTTCGGACTATGGCTACACCTTC	-	TRBJ1-2	-	TRBV4-2
CASSYSTEGNYGYTF	TGTGCCAGCAGTTATTCGACTGAGGGGAACTATGGCTACACCTTC	-	TRBJ1-2	-	TRBV6-9
CASKTGPLSYEQYF	TGTGCCAGCAAGACAGGGCCGCTCTCCTACGAGCAGTACTTC	-	TRBJ2-7	TRBD1	TRBV28
CASSYIPRTGGLHTGELFF	TGTGCCAGCAGTTACATACCCCGAACAGGGGGCCTTCACACCGGGGAGCTGTTTTTT	-	TRBJ2-2	TRBD1	TRBV28
CASSHPDRYYEQYF	TGCGCCAGCAGTCATCCGGACAGGTACTACGAGCAGTACTTC	few	TRBJ2-7	TRBD1	TRBV23-1
CASSQVFRVEKLFF	TGTGCCAGCAGCCAAGTTTTCAGGGTTGAAAAACTGTTTTTT	-	TRBJ1-4	-	TRBV4-2
CASSPRTSGRNEQFF	TGTGCCAGCAGCCCTCGGACTAGCGGGAGGAATGAGCAGTTCTTC	once	TRBJ2-1	TRBD2	TRBV11-1
CASSQGGSPYNEQFF	TGCGCCAGCAGCCAAGGGGGGAGCCCATACAATGAGCAGTTCTTC	-	TRBJ2-1	-	TRBV4-3
CASSQTSGSFGDTQYF	TGTGCCAGCAGCCAGACTAGCGGGAGTTTTGGAGATACGCAGTATTTT	-	TRBJ2-3	TRBD2	TRBV9
CASSPGLAGVDEQFF	TGTGCCAGCTCACCAGGACTAGCGGGAGTCGATGAGCAGTTCTTC	-	TRBJ2-1	TRBD2	TRBV18
CATSRDYGQLNTEAFF	TGTGCCACCAGCAGAGATTATGGGCAGCTGAACACTGAAGCTTTCTTT	-	TRBJ1-1	-	TRBV15
CASSLFGTKGTEQYF	TGTGCCAGCAGCTTATTCGGGACCAAGGGTACCGAGCAGTACTTC	-	TRBJ2-7	-	TRBV7-2
CASSSAGGSPETQYF	TGCGCCAGCAGCTCAGCGGGAGGGTCTCCGGAGACCCAGTACTTC	-	TRBJ2-5	TRBD2	TRBV5-1
CASSLIRGEGTYSYEQYF	TGTGCCAGCAGCTTAATAAGGGGTGAGGGGACTTACTCCTACGAGCAGTACTTC	few	TRBJ2-7	-	TRBV11-2
CASSAQGPSLEQFF	TGTGCCAGCAGCGCACAGGGGCCTTCGCTTGAGCAGTTCTTC	-	TRBJ2-1	TRBD1	TRBV9
CASSQYYEQYF	TGTGCCAGCAGCCAATACTACGAGCAGTACTTC	few	TRBJ2-7	-	TRBV14
CASSNGRWGNEQYF	TGTGCCAGCAGTAACGGACGGTGGGGCAACGAGCAGTACTTC	few	TRBJ2-7	-	TRBV6-5
CASSPGQGNQPQHF	TGTGCCAGCAGCCCCGGGCAGGGCAATCAGCCCCAGCATTTT	-	TRBJ1-5	-	TRBV9